Reported below is one TCR beta chain. As yet, its antigen is unknown. This sample stems from a study of long-term antiretroviral therapy in people with HIV. Study-wide points: The study found narrower CDR3 length ranges in HIV repertoires than in controls. Clones that expanded before ART (that is, prior to treatment) dominated the repertoire at all time points. Records did not include ART adherence, viral resistance or therapy changes.

Treatment for all HIV-infected participants took place in the United States. The assay, immunoSEQ v3.0, was run at survey level. TCRdb keeps only in-frame clones here, not all; method: immunoSEQ multiplex PCR. This sample carries more than 20,000 clones, about 88% of them seen once, and the ten largest clones take around 4%. V lost 0 bases to trimming and J lost 0 bases, with 17 bases between them. Looked up from germline, CDR1 is MNHNS and CDR2 is SASEGT. The length of the CDR3 is 18 residues. This TCR came from a woman in her twenties or thirties with HIV. V and J are TRBV6-1 and TRBJ1-2; possible D gene TRBD1, 5 bases. The material sequenced was unsorted PBMCs, taken 1.9 years after starting antiretroviral therapy. The CDR3 here is CASSEAGDRTGANYGYTF. In DNA form, the CDR3 reads TGTGCCAGCAGTGAAGCGGGGGACCGCACTGGAGCTAACTATGGCTACACCTTC.